This T cell receptor beta chain was captured in a study of blood T cell repertoires in COVID-19. Study summary: PBMCs, B-cell-depleted T cells, or T cells provided the cDNA or gDNA that made up the material.

Data came from immunoSEQ multiplex PCR; TCRdb stores just in-frame clones and leaves some out. This table has about 230,000 clones, around four fifths appearing once. Trimming cost V 2 bases and J 1 base; bases outside gene matches: 2. This CDR3 comprises 14 residues. The V gene's germline CDR1 is SGHRS and CDR2 YFSETQ. A remark on this clone: Other nucleotide sequences in the sample specify the same CDR3.

The clonotype comes from a man older than 75 with acute or convalescent COVID-19. Sequencing input: peripheral blood. The chain recombines TRBV5-1 with TRBJ1-1, with TRBD1 matching 7 bases. The CDR3 spells CASSFSGGNTEAFF. DNA for the CDR3: TGCGCCAGCAGCTTCTCAGGGGGGAACACTGAAGCTTTCTTT.